This T cell receptor (beta chain) was identified in a study of blood T cell repertoires in COVID-19. The CDR3 loop spans 12 amino acids. Germline CDR1 reads SGHRS; CDR2 reads YFSETQ. Germline trimming cut 3 bases from V and 6 bases from J; bases unmatched to any gene: 3. Assignments of participants to cohorts depended upon their own reported clinical history. In the original analysis: Quantification of nucleated cells was approximated via reference gene primer amplification. The data were produced by immunoSEQ multiplex PCR, yet TCRdb's version contains in-frame clones alone and is incomplete. D and trimming were read from the DNA, whereas the V and J calls and clone size are those reported in that table. The data show around 160,000 clones, approximately 80% seen once.

The receptor was isolated from an older woman who had recovered from COVID-19. The sequenced sample was PBMCs or T cells enriched from blood (not recorded which). This chain joins TRBV5-1 and TRBJ2-7, with 7 bases fitting TRBD2. Here the CDR3 reads CASSWGEGEQYF. The DNA of the CDR3 is TGCGCCAGCAGCTGGGGGGAGGGCGAGCAGTACTTC.